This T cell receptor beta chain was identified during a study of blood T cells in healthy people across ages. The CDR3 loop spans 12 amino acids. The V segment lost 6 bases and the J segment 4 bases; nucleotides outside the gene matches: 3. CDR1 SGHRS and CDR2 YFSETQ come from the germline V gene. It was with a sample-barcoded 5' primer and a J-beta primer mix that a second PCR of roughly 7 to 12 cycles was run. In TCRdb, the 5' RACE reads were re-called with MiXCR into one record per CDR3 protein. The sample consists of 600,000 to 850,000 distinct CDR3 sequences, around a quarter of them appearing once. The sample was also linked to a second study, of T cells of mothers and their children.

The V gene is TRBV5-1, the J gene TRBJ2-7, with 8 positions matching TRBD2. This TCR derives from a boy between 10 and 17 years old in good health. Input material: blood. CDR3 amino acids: CASMGLEYEQYF. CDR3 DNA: TGCGCCAGCATGGGACTAGAGTACGAGCAGTACTTC.